The rows below give T cell receptor beta chains drawn from one sample of a study of Ad26.COV2.S vaccination and SARS-CoV-2 variants. TCRdb's table, derived via immunoSEQ multiplex PCR, lists solely in-frame clones and lacks some. The sample gives nearly 400,000 clones, about 89% of which show up once; under 2% is in the top ten. Here the sequenced sample was peripheral blood, taken in a trial of Ad26.COV2.S vaccine versus placebo. These receptors all come from a person aged 18-65 years who received the Ad26.COV2.S COVID-19 vaccine or a placebo. The CDR3 runs from the conserved cysteine through the conserved F or W. A D gene is named only where the DNA matches it firmly. A row's size may be missing; if present it is once, few, many or a size class.

>-|TRBJ2-1|-|TRBV29-1
TGCAGCGTTGCCTCTAGAGTGTTGGGTGAGCAGTTCTTC
CSVASRVLGEQFF
>-|TRBJ2-1|TRBD2|TRBV9
TGTGCCAGCAGCAGAGGGACTAGCGGGAGATGGGATGAGCAGTTCTTC
CASSRGTSGRWDEQFF
>-|TRBJ2-3|TRBD1|TRBV10-3
TGTGCCACGGGAGCCTTGCGGGACAGGGTTACAGATACGCAGTATTTT
CATGALRDRVTDTQYF
>-|TRBJ2-3|TRBD2|TRBV27
TGTGCCAGCAGCACATTGAGCGGGGGTACAGATACGCAGTATTTT
CASSTLSGGTDTQYF
>-|TRBJ1-5|TRBD1|TRBV5-5
TGTGCCAGCAGCTATGGGACAGGCAATCAGCCCCAGCATTTT
CASSYGTGNQPQHF
>-|TRBJ1-2|TRBD1|TRBV7-9
TGTGCCAGCAGCTTAAGACAGGGTGACGGCTATGGCTACACCTTC
CASSLRQGDGYGYTF
>-|TRBJ2-1|TRBD2|TRBV4-1
TGCGCCAGCAGCCAAGATCCACTAGCGGCCCAAAGAAACCACAATGAGCAGTTCTTC
CASSQDPLAAQRNHNEQFF
>-|TRBJ2-1|TRBD2|TRBV5-1
TGCGCCAGCAGCTCTCCGACTAGCGGGGGCGATGAGCAGTTCTTC
CASSSPTSGGDEQFF
>-|TRBJ1-2|-|TRBV6-5
TGTGCCAGCAGGACGGGGGGGGTAGCTAACTATGGCTACACCTTC
CASRTGGVANYGYTF
>few|TRBJ1-1|-|TRBV6-5
TGTGCCAGCATGCGCTTGTCTGAAGCTTTCTTT
CASMRLSEAFF
>-|TRBJ2-3|TRBD2|TRBV7-8
TGTGCCAGCAGCCCGGGACTAGCTTCCACAGATACGCAGTATTTT
CASSPGLASTDTQYF
>-|TRBJ2-7|-|TRBV4-1
TGCGCCAGCAGCCAAGATACCCCTCCCAGGGTAATACAGTACTTC
CASSQDTPPRVIQYF
>-|TRBJ2-1|-|TRBV6-5
TGTGCCAGCACCCCCAGGCGCGACACATACAATGAGCAGTTCTTC
CASTPRRDTYNEQFF
>-|TRBJ2-1|-|TRBV6-5
TGTGCCAGCAGTTACGACATTAAAGGCAATGAGCAGTTCTTC
CASSYDIKGNEQFF
>-|TRBJ2-2|TRBD2|TRBV5-1
TGCGCCAGCAGCTTGACATTTCGCGGGAGGGTGAACACCGGGGAGCTGTTTTTT
CASSLTFRGRVNTGELFF
>-|TRBJ2-3|TRBD2|TRBV3-1/TRBV3-2
TGTGCCAGCAGCTTGCGACTAGCGGGAGGGAAAGATACGCAGTATTTT
CASSLRLAGGKDTQYF
>few|TRBJ2-5|-|TRBV7-9
TGTGCCAGCAGCTTAGGACGGCAGACCCAGTACTTC
CASSLGRQTQYF
>-|TRBJ2-3|TRBD1|TRBV7-3
TGTGCCAGCAGCGAGACAGGGGGCGCAACAGATACGCAGTATTTT
CASSETGGATDTQYF
>-|TRBJ2-7|TRBD2|TRBV19
TGTGCCAGTGGTCCAGCGGGGGTGCACGAGCAGTACTTC
CASGPAGVHEQYF
>few|TRBJ2-1|TRBD1|TRBV24-1
TGTGCCACCAGTTCAACAGGGGGCTTGGATGAGCAGTTCTTC
CATSSTGGLDEQFF
>-|TRBJ2-3|TRBD2|TRBV5-1
TGCGCCAGCAGCTTGAAGGCTAGCGGGGAGGGGTATTTT
CASSLKASGEGYF
>-|TRBJ2-7|-|TRBV9
TGTGCCAGCAGCGGAGCGACAGATCGAAACCCCTACGAGCAGTACTTC
CASSGATDRNPYEQYF
>-|TRBJ1-3|-|TRBV28
TGTGCCAGCAGAGGTGGGGGTAACGCTGGAAACACCATATATTTT
CASRGGGNAGNTIYF
>-|TRBJ2-1|TRBD2|TRBV18
TGTGCCAGCTCACCACCGACAGGAATGGCTAGCGGGAGGAGGAATGAGCAGTTCTTC
CASSPPTGMASGRRNEQFF
>-|TRBJ2-2|-|TRBV5-6
TGTGCCAGCAGCTTGCCGGGGACCGGGGAGCTGTTTTTT
CASSLPGTGELFF
>-|TRBJ1-1|-|TRBV4-1
TGCGCCAGCAGCCAAGACCAGGGATCCAGGGTAAGCACTGAAGCTTTCTTT
CASSQDQGSRVSTEAFF
>-|TRBJ2-5|-|TRBV10-3
TGTGCCATCAGTGAAGAGGGGACATTCAGATCGGGGACCCAGTACTTC
CAISEEGTFRSGTQYF
>once|TRBJ1-2|-|TRBV28
TGTGCCAGCAGCGGGACACAGGGCTGGGGTGGCTACACCTTC
CASSGTQGWGGYTF
>-|TRBJ1-5|-|TRBV28
TGTGCCAGCAGTTTCCAGGGGCGTGTGGAGCCCCAGCATTTT
CASSFQGRVEPQHF
>-|TRBJ1-5|-|TRBV19
TGTGCCAGTAGTATAAGGTTGGTGGTGGAAAATAGCAATCAGCCCCAGCATTTT
CASSIRLVVENSNQPQHF
>-|TRBJ1-1|-|TRBV5-1
TGCGCCAGCAGCTTCCAGGCCTTGAACACTGAAGCTTTCTTT
CASSFQALNTEAFF
>-|TRBJ2-3|-|TRBV6-5
TGTGCCAGCGGAGCCCGGAGCACAGATACGCAGTATTTT
CASGARSTDTQYF
>-|TRBJ2-5|-|TRBV2
TGTGCCAGCATGGAGGGCCAAGAGACCCAGTACTTC
CASMEGQETQYF
>-|TRBJ2-1|-|TRBV30
TGTGCCTGGAGTGGAGGGGGGAGTTACCCCCAATTTAGCTCCTACAATGAGCAGTTCTTC
CAWSGGGSYPQFSSYNEQFF
>-|TRBJ2-5|TRBD2|TRBV3-1/TRBV3-2
TGTGCCAGCAGCCAAGAACGGTCGGGAGGGGAAGAGACCCAGTACTTC
CASSQERSGGEETQYF
>-|TRBJ1-3|-|TRBV10-2
TGCGCCAGCCAGGGTATGGGATCTGGAAACACCATATATTTT
CASQGMGSGNTIYF
>once|TRBJ2-1|-|TRBV24-1
TGTGCCACCAGTGACCATCCGGACTGGAATGAGCAGTTCTTC
CATSDHPDWNEQFF
>-|TRBJ2-1|-|TRBV18
TGTGCCAGCTCACCACGCTCTGGGGTTGTGTCCGTCTTC
CASSPRSGVVSVF
>-|TRBJ2-1|-|TRBV5-1
TGCGCCAGCAGTCCCGGGAGCTGGAACAATGAGCAGTTCTTC
CASSPGSWNNEQFF
>-|TRBJ2-1|TRBD1|TRBV2
TGTGCCAGGAGGGACAGGTCTTTGAATGAGCAGTTCTTC
CARRDRSLNEQFF
>-|TRBJ2-2|TRBD2|TRBV9
TGTGCCAGCAGCGCCCAGTCAACTAGCGACACCGAGACCGGGGAGCTGTTTTTT
CASSAQSTSDTETGELFF
>once|TRBJ2-3|-|TRBV19
TGTGCCAGTAGTACTTTCACAGATACGCAGTATTTT
CASSTFTDTQYF
>-|TRBJ2-2|TRBD1|TRBV30
TGTGCCTGGAGTCCTGGGACAGGTCCTATCGGGGAGCTGTTTTTT
CAWSPGTGPIGELFF